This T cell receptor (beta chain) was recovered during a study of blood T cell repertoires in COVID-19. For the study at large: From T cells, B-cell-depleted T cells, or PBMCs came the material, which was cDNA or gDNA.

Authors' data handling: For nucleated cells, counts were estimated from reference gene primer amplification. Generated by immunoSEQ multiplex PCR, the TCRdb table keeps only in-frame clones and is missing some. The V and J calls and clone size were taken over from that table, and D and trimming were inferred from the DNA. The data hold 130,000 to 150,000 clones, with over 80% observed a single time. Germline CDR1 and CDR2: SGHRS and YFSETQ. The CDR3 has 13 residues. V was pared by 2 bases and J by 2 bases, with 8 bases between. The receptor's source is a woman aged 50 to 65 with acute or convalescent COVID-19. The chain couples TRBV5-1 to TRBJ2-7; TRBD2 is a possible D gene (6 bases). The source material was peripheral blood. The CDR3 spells CASSLAGPYEQYF. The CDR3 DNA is TGCGCCAGCAGCTTAGCGGGCCCCTACGAGCAGTACTTC.